One sample yielded the 6 T cell receptor beta chains listed below, sequenced in a study of spatial heterogeneity in lung cancer. Study conclusions and caveats: Mutation tallies in tumors tracked expanded intratumoral alpha and beta TCR counts.

TCRdb itself ran the 5' RACE reads through MiXCR, one entry per CDR3 protein. In the table there are several thousand distinct CDR3 sequences, approximately 13% of which are singletons. Regarding time point: sample taken at primary tumor resection. Antigen specificity for these receptors is unknown. Specimen: lung tumor tissue, collected at surgery. Every receptor here comes from a male donor with early-stage non-small cell lung cancer.

This clonotype counts as medium-sized. This beta chain is off target for a library built for alpha chains, so its abundance means little. V gene TRBV7-2 combines with J gene TRBJ1-4; 7 bases agree with TRBD1. Germline CDR1 SGHTA, CDR2 FQGNSA. This CDR3 has 15 amino acids. V gave up 5 bases and J gave up 6 bases; unmatched junction bases: 9. CDR3: CASSDTGVLDEKLFF. The CDR3 DNA follows: TGTGCCAGCAGCGATACAGGGGTACTGGATGAAAAACTGTTTTTT.

The sample holds a few counts of this clonotype. This beta chain lies outside the target of a library built for alpha chains; its clone size means little. The chain links TRBV20-1 to TRBJ2-1; D gene ambiguous. The CDR3 covers 11 residues. V was clipped by 6 bases and J by 12 bases, with 15 bases between them. Germline loops: CDR1 DFQATT, CDR2 SNEGSKA (reference sequence). Written as DNA, the CDR3 is TGCAGTGCCCCTTTTGGGCCTCTGCAGTTCTTC. Translating gives CSAPFGPLQFF.

For this clonotype: This beta chain was picked up by a library intended for alpha chains and is off target, so its count carries little meaning. The rearrangement uses TRBV20-1 and TRBJ1-2; D uncertain. The germline CDR1 and CDR2 sequences are DFQATT and SNEGSKA (reference sequence). The CDR3 runs to 10 residues. Deletions cut 5 bases from V and 8 bases from J, with 9 bases between. The DNA of the CDR3 is TGCAGTGCTTACCCTGAGGGCTACACCTTC. The encoded protein is CSAYPEGYTF.

In its sample, this clonotype is medium-sized (0.01 to 0.1%). The size of this beta chain means little, since it is a stray read in a library made for alpha chains. CDR3 sequence (DNA): TGTGCCAGCAGCCAAGGGACTCTCGCGAACACCGGGGAGCTGTTTTTT. This codes for CASSQGTLANTGELFF. The rearrangement uses TRBV4-2 and TRBJ2-2, with TRBD2 as a possible D gene (5 bases). This CDR3 is built from 16 residues. V lost 1 base and J 0 bases, leaving 9 bases between the germline ends. CDR1 and CDR2 from the germline V gene are LGHNA and YNFKEQ.

This clonotype was picked up many times. This beta chain appears as a stray read in a library generated for alpha chains; its size is not informative. The chain is built from TRBV20-1 and TRBJ2-5; perhaps TRBD2 as D (5 bases). The germline V gene has CDR1 DFQATT and CDR2 SNEGSKA (reference sequence). The CDR3 consists of 12 residues. V lost 5 bases and J 2 bases, leaving 9 bases between the germline ends. The CDR3 here is CSALKRQETQYF. In DNA, the CDR3 is TGCAGTGCTCTAAAGCGGCAAGAGACCCAGTACTTC.

A remark on this clonotype: Little can be read into the size of this beta chain, an off-target read in a library designed for alpha chains. The CDR3 bases are TGTGCCAGCAGCGTAACGGACCAGGGGACCGGGGAGCTGTTTTTT. Its translation: CASSVTDQGTGELFF. The chain employs TRBV9 and TRBJ2-2; a weak D match, TRBD1 (6 bases). Trimming pared 1 base from V and 5 bases from J, leaving 12 bases between. The germline CDR1 and CDR2 sequences are SGDLS and YYNGEE. CDR3 length equals 15 residues.